Each of the 28 T cell receptor beta chains below was sequenced from the same sample in a study of Ad26.COV2.S vaccination and SARS-CoV-2 variants. The treatment here: roughly 20 received Ad26.COV2.S at low or high dose, single or two shots; roughly five received placebo; per-sample allocation not given. It was on day 63 after the first vaccine or placebo injection that samples were taken. The data were produced by immunoSEQ multiplex PCR, yet TCRdb's version contains in-frame clones alone and is incomplete. The sample has about 320,000 clones; about 82% are singletons. This sample comprised peripheral blood, obtained in a trial of Ad26.COV2.S vaccine versus placebo. All receptors come from a person between 18 and 60 years old who received the Ad26.COV2.S COVID-19 vaccine or a placebo.

The rearrangement links TRBV5-1 to TRBJ2-2, with D maybe TRBD1 (5 bases). Between the trimmed V and J ends, which lost 1 base and 2 bases, there was a span of 12 bases. The length of the CDR3 is 16 residues. Germline-derived CDR1 and CDR2 are SGHRS and YFSETQ. In DNA form, the CDR3 reads TGCGCCAGCAGCTTGTCTGGGGCCCCCAACACCGGGGAGCTGTTTTTT. This codes for CASSLSGAPNTGELFF.

The chain employs TRBV27 and TRBJ2-3, with D possibly TRBD2 on 6 matching bases. The germline V and J ends were trimmed by 3 bases and 5 bases, with 15 bases remaining between them. The germline CDR1 and CDR2 sequences are MNHEY and SMNVEV (reference sequence). The CDR3 is made up of 15 amino acids. CDR3 in DNA: TGTGCCAGCAGTTTGTCGAGCGTGGGGGGAGATACGCAGTATTTT. It codes for CASSLSSVGGDTQYF.

The chain carries TRBV9 and TRBJ2-3; 8 bases map to TRBD1. Trimming at V came to 4 bases and at J to 3 bases, leaving 4 bases not matched to a gene. The CDR3 is made up of 14 amino acids. CDR1 and CDR2 from the germline V gene are SGDLS and YYNGEE. CDR3 residues: CASSSGTGTDTQYF. DNA for the CDR3: TGTGCCAGCAGCTCCGGGACAGGAACAGATACGCAGTATTTT. Full variable domain (remainder filled in from reference TRBV9 and TRBJ2-3): DSGVTQTPKHLITATGQRVTLRCSPRSGDLSVYWYQQSLDQGLQFLIQYYNGEERAKGNILERFSAQQFPDLHSELNLSSLELGDSALYFCASSSGTGTDTQYFGPGTRLTVL.

V usage is TRBV6-5 and J usage is TRBJ2-7; D ambiguous. Germline CDR1 reads MNHEY; CDR2 reads SVGAGI. CDR3 length: 14 amino acids. V lost 4 bases, J lost 4 bases, and 14 bases lay in between. CDR3 protein: CASSSSDLRYEQYF. The CDR3 DNA is TGTGCCAGCAGTTCTTCCGACCTACGTTACGAGCAGTACTTC.

The chain uses TRBV5-1 and TRBJ1-3, with a possible D match to TRBD1 (5 bases). Looked up from germline, CDR1 is SGHRS and CDR2 is YFSETQ. There are 15 residues in the CDR3. Between the trimmed V and J ends, which lost 3 bases and 0 bases, there was a span of 10 bases. This CDR3 reads CASSSGLSSGNTIYF. CDR3 nucleotides: TGCGCCAGCAGCTCGGGACTGAGCTCTGGAAACACCATATATTTT. Variable domain in full (rest from reference TRBV5-1 and TRBJ1-3): KAGVTQTPRYLIKTRGQQVTLSCSPISGHRSVSWYQQTPGQGLQFLFEYFSETQRNKGNFPGRFSGRQFSNSRSEMNVSTLELGDSALYLCASSSGLSSGNTIYFGEGSWLTVV.

The chain is built from TRBV6-6 and TRBJ1-1, with 7 bases matching TRBD1. The trim removed 4 bases at V and 1 base at J, leaving 9 bases unmatched. From germline, CDR1 is MNHNY and CDR2 SVGAGI (reference sequence). The CDR3 extends over 16 amino acids. In nucleotides, the CDR3 is TGTGCCAGCAGTTCCATTCGACAGGGTCGGAACACTGAAGCTTTCTTT. Amino acid sequence: CASSSIRQGRNTEAFF.

This chain uses TRBV19 with TRBJ2-4, with TRBD2 matching 7 bases. CDR3 length equals 14 residues. The V segment lost 8 bases and the J segment 6 bases; nucleotides outside the gene matches: 10. CDR1 LNHDA and CDR2 SQIVND come from the germline V gene (reference sequence). The DNA for the CDR3 is TGTGCCAGTTGGAGCGGGGACCGACCAAACATTCAGTACTTC. Translated: CASWSGDRPNIQYF. The full variable domain, completed using reference TRBV19 and TRBJ2-4, is DGGITQSPKYLFRKEGQNVTLSCEQNLNHDAMYWYRQDPGQGLRLIYYSQIVNDFQKGDIAEGYSVSREKKESFPLTVTSAQKNPTAFYLCASWSGDRPNIQYFGAGTRLSVL.

This chain connects TRBV2 to TRBJ2-7; possibly TRBD2 for D (6 bases). The CDR3 has 15 amino acids. Per germline, CDR1 SNHLY and CDR2 FYNNEI. Trimming cost V 0 bases and J 1 base, with 10 bases left between them. CDR3 sequence (DNA): TGTGCCAGCAGTGAAGCGGGACTCCTTTCCTACGAGCAGTACTTC. Its protein product is CASSEAGLLSYEQYF.

The chain carries TRBV24-1 and TRBJ2-7; D not resolved. From germline, CDR1 is KGHDR and CDR2 SFDVKD. The germline V and J ends were trimmed by 2 bases and 2 bases, with 9 bases remaining between them. This CDR3 spans 14 amino acids. The CDR3 loop reads CATSDSGPTYEQYF. CDR3 coding DNA: TGTGCCACCAGTGATTCGGGCCCTACCTACGAGCAGTACTTC.

The chain carries TRBV3-1 (or the pseudogene TRBV3-2) and TRBJ1-4; D unclear. The V end was cut by 4 bases, the J end by 7 bases, with 16 bases between. CDR3 size: 15 residues. From germline, CDR1 is LGHDT and CDR2 YNNKEL (reference sequence). The CDR3 reads CASSLRSTASEKLFF. The CDR3 DNA follows: TGTGCCAGCAGCCTGCGGTCCACAGCTTCTGAAAAACTGTTTTTT.

Note on this clone: Distinct nucleotide sequences in the sample also encode this CDR3. V is TRBV4-2 and J is TRBJ2-5; 8 positions match TRBD1. Germline V gene sequence: CDR1 LGHNA, CDR2 YNFKEQ. The V gene end was trimmed by 5 bases and the J gene end by 11 bases; junction bases not matched to a gene: 16. This CDR3 has 15 amino acids. The CDR3 coding sequence is TGTGCCAGCAGCACGAAAGCGGACAGGGAAGGGTCTCAGTACTTC. Residues: CASSTKADREGSQYF.

The CDR3: CASSDRSSGANVLTF. CDR3 bases: TGTGCCAGCAGTGACAGGAGCTCTGGGGCCAACGTCCTGACTTTC. The rearrangement links TRBV2 to TRBJ2-6; D is uncertain. The germline V gene encodes CDR1 SNHLY and CDR2 FYNNEI. V was cut by 3 bases and J by 0 bases, with 6 bases left in between. The length of the CDR3 is 15 residues.

The V and J genes are TRBV3-1 (or the pseudogene TRBV3-2) and TRBJ1-1; D is undetermined. Trimming stripped 0 bases from V and 1 base from J, with 3 bases between. Germline CDR1 LGHDT, CDR2 YNNKEL (reference sequence). The CDR3 covers 13 residues. In DNA form, the CDR3 reads TGTGCCAGCAGCCAAGAGTGGAACACTGAAGCTTTCTTT. The encoded protein is CASSQEWNTEAFF.

The V and J genes are TRBV6-5 and TRBJ1-6; D call uncertain. Looked up from germline, CDR1 is MNHEY and CDR2 is SVGAGI. The CDR3 is 14 amino acids. Trimming pared 0 bases from V and 9 bases from J, leaving 9 bases between. The CDR3 sequence is CASSYSKGGSPLHF. In DNA form, the CDR3 reads TGTGCCAGCAGTTACTCGAAGGGAGGTTCACCCCTCCACTTT.

This chain joins TRBV11-2 and TRBJ1-6; D remains unclear. This CDR3 contains 17 residues. The germline V gene has CDR1 SGHAT and CDR2 FQNNGV. V lost 5 bases to trimming and J lost 5 bases, with 19 bases between them. The CDR3 here is CASSETIDHSNNSPLHF. The CDR3, as DNA: TGTGCCAGCAGCGAAACCATAGACCACTCAAATAATTCACCCCTCCACTTT.

A single count supports this clone. CDR3 sequence: CASSPMAGGRETQYF. For the CDR3, the DNA is TGCGCCAGCAGCCCCATGGCCGGTGGGAGGGAGACCCAGTACTTC. V gene TRBV5-1 combines with J gene TRBJ2-5, with D perhaps matching TRBD2 (6 bases). The CDR3 runs 15 residues. The germline V gene has CDR1 SGHRS and CDR2 YFSETQ. The V end lost 4 bases, the J end lost 5 bases, and 18 bases lay between the germline ends. Full variable domain (rest looked up from reference TRBV5-1 and TRBJ2-5): KAGVTQTPRYLIKTRGQQVTLSCSPISGHRSVSWYQQTPGQGLQFLFEYFSETQRNKGNFPGRFSGRQFSNSRSEMNVSTLELGDSALYLCASSPMAGGRETQYFGPGTRLLVL.

The chain couples TRBV7-2 to TRBJ2-2; D is perhaps TRBD2 (5 bases). Germline assignment: CDR1 SGHTA and CDR2 FQGNSA. Trimming removed 2 bases at V and 2 bases at J, with 9 bases between. This CDR3 has 15 amino acids. CDR3 DNA: TGTGCCAGCAGCTTAAATTCGGGAAACACCGGGGAGCTGTTTTTT. This translates into CASSLNSGNTGELFF.

This rearrangement joins TRBV6-2 or TRBV6-3 to TRBJ2-1; no reliable D call. Trimming removed 0 bases at V and 9 bases at J, with 12 bases between. Germline CDR1 reads MNHEY; CDR2 reads SVGEGT. CDR3 size: 14 residues. CDR3 in DNA: TGTGCCAGCAGTTACTCGTTAGTAGCCGGTGAGCAGTTCTTC. Translating it yields CASSYSLVAGEQFF.

The V call is TRBV5-4, the J call TRBJ1-2; tentative D call: TRBD1 (5 bases). Germline V lookup: CDR1 SGHNT, CDR2 YYREEE (reference sequence). The CDR3 spans 15 residues. V was pared by 0 bases and J by 8 bases, with 17 bases between. The CDR3 coding sequence is TGTGCCAGCAGCTTGGATTCGCAGGGACCGGGAGGCTACACCTTC. Its protein is CASSLDSQGPGGYTF.

V gene TRBV11-2 combines with J gene TRBJ2-2; D remains unclear. Trimming took off 0 bases at V and 6 bases at J, with 17 bases between the two ends. The CDR3 covers 17 residues. The germline V gene has CDR1 SGHAT and CDR2 FQNNGV. CDR3 residues: CASSLDPSNLQAGELFF. CDR3 bases: TGTGCCAGCAGCTTAGACCCCTCCAACCTACAAGCCGGGGAGCTGTTTTTT.

CDR3 in amino acids: CASSTRPRTSPYNEQFF. DNA for the CDR3: TGTGCCAGCAGTACCCGACCTAGGACTAGCCCCTACAATGAGCAGTTCTTC. The genes are TRBV6-2 or TRBV6-3 and TRBJ2-1, with 8 bases aligning to TRBD2. V gave up 5 bases and J gave up 2 bases; unmatched junction bases: 11. The CDR3 extends over 17 amino acids. The germline V gene has CDR1 MNHEY and CDR2 SVGEGT.

This chain uses TRBV12-3 or TRBV12-4 with TRBJ2-7; no reliable D call. The V and J ends lost 1 base and 0 bases respectively, with 4 bases between them. This CDR3 spans 13 amino acids. CDR3 sequence (DNA): TGTGCCAGCAGTTTAGACAGCTCCTACGAGCAGTACTTC. It encodes CASSLDSSYEQYF.

The chain recombines TRBV10-3 with TRBJ2-5; D is ambiguous. The germline gives CDR1 ENHRY, CDR2 SYGVKD. Trimming took 7 bases from V and 0 from J, leaving 9 bases between them. CDR3 length: 13 amino acids. In nucleotides, the CDR3 is TGTGCCATCAATCAGGATTACCAAGAGACCCAGTACTTC. Translation gives CAINQDYQETQYF.

Note on this clone: Other DNA variants within this sample encode the same CDR3. The chain is built from TRBV6-5 and TRBJ1-2; 7 nucleotides agree with TRBD1. V trimming: 6 bases; J trimming: 7 bases; junction bases outside the gene matches: 2. From germline, CDR1 is MNHEY and CDR2 SVGAGI. The CDR3 extends over 11 amino acids. The DNA of the CDR3 is TGTGCCAGCAGAAGACAGGGTGGCTACACCTTC. Translated: CASRRQGGYTF.

This chain uses TRBV29-1 with TRBJ1-1, with D possibly matching TRBD1 (6 bases). There are 12 residues in the CDR3. The V gene's germline CDR1 is SQVTM and CDR2 ANQGSEA. V was clipped by 7 bases and J by 2 bases, with 11 bases between them. The CDR3 DNA sequence: TGCAGCGCCGAAGGGACAAACACTGAAGCTTTCTTT. Protein sequence: CSAEGTNTEAFF.

Here the CDR3 reads CASSSAPGQGKRVSGANVLTF. The CDR3 coding sequence is TGTGCCAGCAGCTCGGCCCCGGGACAGGGGAAAAGGGTCTCTGGGGCCAACGTCCTGACTTTC. The chain couples TRBV7-6 to TRBJ2-6, with 10 bases lining up with TRBD1. Per the germline V gene, CDR1 is SGHVS and CDR2 is FNYEAQ. This CDR3 has 21 residues. The V and J ends lost 4 bases and 0 bases, in that order; junction bases with no gene match: 15.

This clone was recorded once. The chain links TRBV3-1 (or the pseudogene TRBV3-2) to TRBJ2-2; 13 bases map to TRBD2. Germline V gives CDR1 LGHDT, CDR2 YNNKEL (reference sequence). The trim removed 5 bases at V and 7 bases at J, leaving 7 bases unmatched. CDR3 size: 16 residues. Written as DNA, the CDR3 is TGTGCCAGCAGCAATGGACTAGCGGGGGTCGGCGGGGAGCTGTTTTTT. This translates into CASSNGLAGVGGELFF.

The chain links TRBV13 to TRBJ2-7; 7 nucleotides agree with TRBD2. The CDR3 consists of 13 residues. Germline-derived CDR1 and CDR2 are PRHDT and FYEKMQ (reference sequence). The V and J ends lost 5 bases and 5 bases, in that order; junction bases with no gene match: 6. CDR3 nucleotide sequence: TGTGCCAGCAGCCCCGGGGGAGGGAACGAGCAGTACTTC. Its protein product is CASSPGGGNEQYF.